The 10 T cell receptor beta chains presented below share a single source sample, sequenced in a study of cytomegalovirus exposure and HLA in healthy donors. PCR was performed using 60 Vbeta and 13 Jbeta primers. Clones were read by immunoSEQ multiplex PCR, and TCRdb kept only the in-frame ones, dropping some. The sample comprises about 160,000 clones, roughly 87% of which are singletons, and 0.85% to 1% rests with the top ten. Sequences were obtained from PBMCs. The receptors were gathered from a woman in her 30s in good health and CMV-seronegative.

The rearrangement joins TRBV10-1 to TRBJ1-3; 9 positions agree with TRBD1. CDR1 is WNHNN and CDR2 is SYGVQD in the germline V gene (reference sequence). V trimming: 5 bases; J trimming: 2 bases; junction bases outside the gene matches: 4. The CDR3 spans 15 residues. CDR3 bases: TGCGCCAGCAGTTCGCACAGGGGGCCTGGAAACACCATATATTTT. Protein product: CASSSHRGPGNTIYF.

V is TRBV5-1 and J is TRBJ1-1; D uncertain. Trimming left V 1 base short and J 1 base short, with 8 bases between. From germline, CDR1 is SGHRS and CDR2 YFSETQ. The CDR3 spans 14 residues. The CDR3 is CASSLRSGNTEAFF. The CDR3 nucleotides read TGCGCCAGCAGCTTGCGGTCAGGGAACACTGAAGCTTTCTTT.

The rearrangement links TRBV29-1 to TRBJ2-7; possible D gene TRBD1, 5 bases. The CDR3 totals 15 residues. The V end was cut by 3 bases, the J end by 4 bases, with 19 bases between. Per germline, CDR1 SQVTM and CDR2 ANQGSEA. DNA of the CDR3: TGCAGCGTTGAGGTTCTAGGGGCCAGGAGATACGAGCAGTACTTC. It codes for CSVEVLGARRYEQYF.

This rearrangement joins TRBV12-5 to TRBJ1-2; D is perhaps TRBD1 (6 bases). This CDR3 is 16 amino acids long. Trimming cost V 4 bases and J 2 bases, with 17 bases left between them. Germline CDR1 reads LGHNT; CDR2 reads FRNRAP. The CDR3 region is CASGWGDRTLNYGYTF. The DNA for the CDR3 is TGTGCTAGTGGTTGGGGAGACAGGACGCTAAACTATGGCTACACCTTC.

The V call is TRBV4-3, the J call TRBJ1-2, with D possibly matching TRBD1 (5 bases). V lost 4 bases and J 4 bases, leaving 16 bases between the germline ends. The V gene's germline CDR1 is LGHNA and CDR2 YSLEER. The length of the CDR3 is 15 residues. The CDR3 sequence: CASSPSRLGLYGYTF. The CDR3, as DNA: TGCGCCAGCAGCCCGTCTAGGTTGGGGCTCTATGGCTACACCTTC.

The rearrangement links TRBV5-1 to TRBJ2-7; TRBD1 agrees at 7 bases. This CDR3 comprises 18 residues. Germline V gene lookup returns CDR1 SGHRS and CDR2 YFSETQ. Trimming at V came to 5 bases and at J to 5 bases, leaving 22 bases not matched to a gene. The CDR3 DNA is TGCGCCAGCAGTTTCAGGTGGGTCCCGGGACAGTCTAAGGACGAGCAGTACTTC. Protein: CASSFRWVPGQSKDEQYF. The variable domain in full, with the rest retrieved from reference TRBV5-1 and TRBJ2-7, is KAGVTQTPRYLIKTRGQQVTLSCSPISGHRSVSWYQQTPGQGLQFLFEYFSETQRNKGNFPGRFSGRQFSNSRSEMNVSTLELGDSALYLCASSFRWVPGQSKDEQYFGPGTRLTVT.

The genes are TRBV28 and TRBJ1-5, with a weak D call TRBD1 (5 bases). V gave up 8 bases and J gave up 3 bases, with 14 bases separating them. This CDR3 spans 14 amino acids. Germline V gene sequence: CDR1 MDHEN, CDR2 SYDVKM. CDR3 amino acids: CASGGGPHNQPQHF. CDR3 nucleotides: TGTGCCAGCGGGGGAGGGCCCCACAATCAGCCCCAGCATTTT.

This clone was observed once. The chain recombines TRBV30 with TRBJ2-7, with a tentative D call TRBD2 (5 bases). The CDR3 spans 15 residues. From germline, CDR1 is GTSNPN and CDR2 SVGIG (reference sequence). V lost 0 bases and J lost 2, with 14 bases in between. The CDR3 DNA reads as TGTGCCTGGAGTGTTTTCGGTAGCGCAACCTACGAGCAGTACTTC. Residues: CAWSVFGSATYEQYF.

The genes are TRBV19 and TRBJ1-1; TRBD1 might be the D (5 bases). The CDR3 consists of 14 residues. CDR1 is LNHDA, CDR2 SQIVND, per germline (reference sequence). Trimming removed 10 bases from V and 2 bases from J, with 17 bases in between. CDR3 sequence: CANRADQGNTEAFF. The CDR3 DNA follows: TGTGCCAATAGAGCCGACCAGGGAAACACTGAAGCTTTCTTT.

The chain carries TRBV28 and TRBJ2-1, with 8 bases lining up with TRBD2. The trim removed 6 bases at V and 8 bases at J, leaving 12 bases unmatched. This CDR3 is 15 amino acids long. Germline CDR1 reads MDHEN; CDR2 reads SYDVKM. CDR3 protein: CASRQAGVPADEQFF. CDR3 in DNA: TGTGCCAGCAGGCAAGCGGGAGTCCCGGCCGATGAGCAGTTCTTC.